This T cell receptor beta chain appears in the sequencing data of a study of beta chain features in type 1 diabetes. This clone was counted between two and nine times. Antigen unknown. There are 18 residues in the CDR3. V was trimmed by 0 bases and J by 4 bases, leaving 21 bases between them. CDR1 and CDR2 (germline): MGHRA, YSYEKL. Study-level findings and limits: TCRB rearrangement may or may not be influenced by HLA type; here this remained unresolved.

Expressed TCRB transcripts got sequenced, as all isolated RNA was reverse transcribed. Clones were read by immunoSEQ multiplex PCR, and TCRdb kept only the in-frame ones, dropping some. The top ten clones hold approximately 0.44% of a sample with hundreds of thousands of clones, 7% to 9% of them seen once. This sequence originates from a woman between 18 and 29 years old in good health. The chain is built from TRBV4-1 and TRBJ2-5; D ambiguous. Input material: central memory CD4+ T cells from blood. Written as DNA, the CDR3 is TGCGCCAGCAGCCAAGATTCACCCGGCCGGCCGGTGGCAGAGACCCAGTACTTC. This gives the protein CASSQDSPGRPVAETQYF.